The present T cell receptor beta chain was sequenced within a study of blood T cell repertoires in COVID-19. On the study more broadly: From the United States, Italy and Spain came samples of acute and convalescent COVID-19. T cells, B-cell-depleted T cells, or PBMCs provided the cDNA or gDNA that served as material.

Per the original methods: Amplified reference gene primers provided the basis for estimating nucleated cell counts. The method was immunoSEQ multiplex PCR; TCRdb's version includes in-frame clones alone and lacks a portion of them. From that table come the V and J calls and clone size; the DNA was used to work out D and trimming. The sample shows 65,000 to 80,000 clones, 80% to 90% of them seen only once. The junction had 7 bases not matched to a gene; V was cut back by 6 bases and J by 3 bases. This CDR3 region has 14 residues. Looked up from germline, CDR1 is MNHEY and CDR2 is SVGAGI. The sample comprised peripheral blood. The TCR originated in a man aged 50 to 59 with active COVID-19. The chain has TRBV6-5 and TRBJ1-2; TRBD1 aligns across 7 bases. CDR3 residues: CASSALGGDYGYTF. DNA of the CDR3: TGTGCCAGCAGCGCTCTAGGGGGCGACTATGGCTACACCTTC.